The 5 T cell receptor beta chains presented below share a single source sample, sequenced in a study of blood T cells in healthy people across ages. The second PCR ran roughly 6 to 11 cycles with a sample-barcoded 5' primer and J-beta primers. One entry per CDR3 protein, called by TCRdb with MiXCR from the 5' RACE reads. The repertoire holds around 1,700,000 distinct CDR3 sequences, with 28% as singletons. Sequencing was performed on blood. All receptors come from a woman in her 30s in good health.

This chain uses TRBV29-1 with TRBJ2-7; 7 nucleotides match TRBD1. CDR3 length: 14 amino acids. Germline V gene sequence: CDR1 SQVTM, CDR2 ANQGSEA. V lost 6 bases, J lost 4 bases, and 12 bases stayed unmatched. CDR3: CSVYSPGQRYEQYF. The DNA for the CDR3 is TGCAGCGTCTACAGTCCGGGACAGCGATACGAGCAGTACTTC.

This clonotype was detected only a few times. This sequence joins TRBV6-5 and TRBJ1-5; 7 bases are shared with TRBD1. Germline CDR1 is MNHEY and CDR2 is SVGAGI. Germline trimming cut 6 bases from V and 2 bases from J; bases unmatched to any gene: 7. This CDR3 is 15 amino acids long. The CDR3 here is CASRESGTGNQPQHF. The CDR3 region has the DNA TGTGCCAGCAGGGAATCCGGGACAGGCAATCAGCCCCAGCATTTT.

The J gene is TRBJ2-3, the V gene TRBV29-1; possibly TRBD1 for D (6 bases). Germline V gene lookup returns CDR1 SQVTM and CDR2 ANQGSEA. This CDR3 has 14 residues. V was trimmed by 0 bases and J by 5 bases, leaving 12 bases between them. The CDR3 reads CSVEEFPGVDTQYF. Written as DNA, the CDR3 is TGCAGCGTTGAAGAGTTTCCAGGGGTAGATACGCAGTATTTT.

This clonotype showed up just a few times. The rearrangement links TRBV7-9 to TRBJ2-1; no clear D gene. The CDR3 contains 13 residues. The germline CDR1 and CDR2 sequences are SEHNR and FQNEAQ (reference sequence). V lost 5 bases and J lost 6, with 11 bases in between. The CDR3 DNA follows: TGTGCCAGCAGCCCGGGCAGTTCCAATGAGCAGTTCTTC. Protein product: CASSPGSSNEQFF.

This clonotype was counted only a few times. The junction differs from germline at one of its ends, possibly a read error. The chain couples TRBV5-1 to TRBJ1-2, with D possibly TRBD1 on 6 matching bases. The germline V gene encodes CDR1 SGHRS and CDR2 YFSETQ. The CDR3 sequence is 13 residues long. The DNA for the CDR3 is TGCGCCAGCAGCCTACAGGGAGTCTATGGCTGCACCTTC. Translated, it gives CASSLQGVYGCTF.